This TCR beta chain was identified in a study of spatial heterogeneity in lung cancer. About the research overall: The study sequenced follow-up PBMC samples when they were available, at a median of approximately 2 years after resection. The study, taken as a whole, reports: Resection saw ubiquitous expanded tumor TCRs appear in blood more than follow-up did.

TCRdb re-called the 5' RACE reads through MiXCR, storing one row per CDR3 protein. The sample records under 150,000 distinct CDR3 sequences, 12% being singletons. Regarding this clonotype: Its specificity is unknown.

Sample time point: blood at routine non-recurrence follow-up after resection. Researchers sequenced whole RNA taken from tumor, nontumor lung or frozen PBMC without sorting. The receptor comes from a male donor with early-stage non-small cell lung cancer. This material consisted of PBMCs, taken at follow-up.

The CDR3 DNA reads TGCGCCAGCAGCGACGGGAGCTCCTATAATTCACCCCTCCACTTT. Translation gives CASSDGSSYNSPLHF. The rearrangement uses TRBV5-1 and TRBJ1-6; D is uncertain. Trimming cost V 4 bases and J 0 bases, with 8 bases left between them. Germline V lookup: CDR1 SGHRS, CDR2 YFSETQ. The CDR3 sequence is 15 residues long. Complete variable domain (other parts from reference TRBV5-1 and TRBJ1-6): KAGVTQTPRYLIKTRGQQVTLSCSPISGHRSVSWYQQTPGQGLQFLFEYFSETQRNKGNFPGRFSGRQFSNSRSEMNVSTLELGDSALYLCASSDGSSYNSPLHFGNGTRLTVT.